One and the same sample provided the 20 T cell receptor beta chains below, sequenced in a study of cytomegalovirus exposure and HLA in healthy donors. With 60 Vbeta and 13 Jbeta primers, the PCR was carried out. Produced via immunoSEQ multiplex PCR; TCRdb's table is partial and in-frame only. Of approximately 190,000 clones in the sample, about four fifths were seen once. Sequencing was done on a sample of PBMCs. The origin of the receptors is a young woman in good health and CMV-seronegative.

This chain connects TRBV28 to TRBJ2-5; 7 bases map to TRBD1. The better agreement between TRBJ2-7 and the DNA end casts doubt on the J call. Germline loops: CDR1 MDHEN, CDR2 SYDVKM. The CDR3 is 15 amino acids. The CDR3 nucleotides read TGTGCCAGCAGACACAAGTGGGACAGCCCCTACGAGCAGTACTTC. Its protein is CASRHKWDSPYEQYF.

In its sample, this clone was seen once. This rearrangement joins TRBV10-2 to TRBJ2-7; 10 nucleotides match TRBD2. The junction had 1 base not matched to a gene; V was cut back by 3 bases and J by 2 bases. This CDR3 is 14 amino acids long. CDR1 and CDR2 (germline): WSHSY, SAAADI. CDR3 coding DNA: TGCGCCAGCAGTGAACTAGCGGGGACCTACGAGCAGTACGTC. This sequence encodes CASSELAGTYEQYV.

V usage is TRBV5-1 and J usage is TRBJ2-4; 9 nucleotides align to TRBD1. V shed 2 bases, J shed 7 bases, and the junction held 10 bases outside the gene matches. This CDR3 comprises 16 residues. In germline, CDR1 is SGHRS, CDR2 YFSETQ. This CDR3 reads CASSFSRTGDANIQYF. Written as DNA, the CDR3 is TGCGCCAGCAGCTTCTCCAGGACAGGGGACGCGAACATTCAGTACTTC.

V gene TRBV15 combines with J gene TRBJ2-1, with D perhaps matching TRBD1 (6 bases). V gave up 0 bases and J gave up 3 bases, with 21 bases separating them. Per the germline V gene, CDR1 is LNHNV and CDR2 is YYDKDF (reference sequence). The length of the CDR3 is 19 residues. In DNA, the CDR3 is TGTGCCACCAGCAGAGATCAGATTATGACAGGTGGACTCTACAATGAGCAGTTCTTC. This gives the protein CATSRDQIMTGGLYNEQFF.

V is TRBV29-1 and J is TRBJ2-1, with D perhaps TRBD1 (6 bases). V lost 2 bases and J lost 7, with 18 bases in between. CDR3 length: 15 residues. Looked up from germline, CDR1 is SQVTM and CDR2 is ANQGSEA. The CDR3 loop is CSVESLASGENEQFF. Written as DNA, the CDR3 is TGCAGCGTTGAATCCTTGGCCTCAGGGGAAAATGAGCAGTTCTTC.

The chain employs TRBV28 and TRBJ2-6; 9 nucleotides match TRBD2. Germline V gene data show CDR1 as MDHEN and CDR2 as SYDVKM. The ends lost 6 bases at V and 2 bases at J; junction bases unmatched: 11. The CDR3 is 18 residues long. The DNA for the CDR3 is TGTGCCAGCAGCGGGACCTGGACTAGCGTTGCTGGGGCCAACGTCCTGACTTTC. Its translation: CASSGTWTSVAGANVLTF.

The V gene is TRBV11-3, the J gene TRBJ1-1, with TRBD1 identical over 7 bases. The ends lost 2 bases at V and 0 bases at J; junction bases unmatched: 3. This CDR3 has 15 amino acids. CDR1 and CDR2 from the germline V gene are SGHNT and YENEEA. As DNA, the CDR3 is TGTGCCAGCAGCTTAAGGGACAGTATGAACACTGAAGCTTTCTTT. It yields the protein CASSLRDSMNTEAFF.

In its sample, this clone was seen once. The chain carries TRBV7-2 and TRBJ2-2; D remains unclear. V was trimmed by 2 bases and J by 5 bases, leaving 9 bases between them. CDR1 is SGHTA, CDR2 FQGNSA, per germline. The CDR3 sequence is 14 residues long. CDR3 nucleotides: TGTGCCAGCAGCTTAATGGTCAGGACCGGGGAGCTGTTTTTT. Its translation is CASSLMVRTGELFF. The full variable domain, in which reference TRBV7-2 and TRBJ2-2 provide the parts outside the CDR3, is GAGVSQSPSNKVTEKGKDVELRCDPISGHTALYWYRQSLGQGLEFLIYFQGNSAPDKSGLPSDRFSAERTGGSVSTLTIQRTQQEDSAVYLCASSLMVRTGELFFGEGSRLTVL.

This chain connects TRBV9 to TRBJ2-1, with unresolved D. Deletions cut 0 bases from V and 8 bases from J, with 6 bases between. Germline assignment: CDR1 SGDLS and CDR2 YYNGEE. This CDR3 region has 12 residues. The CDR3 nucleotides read TGTGCCAGCAGCGTAGGCGTCGATGAGCAGTTCTTC. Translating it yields CASSVGVDEQFF.

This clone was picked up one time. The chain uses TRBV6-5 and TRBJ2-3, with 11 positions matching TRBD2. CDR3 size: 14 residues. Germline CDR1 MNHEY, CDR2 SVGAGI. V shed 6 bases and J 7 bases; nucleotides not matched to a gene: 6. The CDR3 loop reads CASSRLAGSNTQYF. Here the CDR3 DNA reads TGTGCCAGCAGCCGACTAGCGGGATCAAATACGCAGTATTTT.

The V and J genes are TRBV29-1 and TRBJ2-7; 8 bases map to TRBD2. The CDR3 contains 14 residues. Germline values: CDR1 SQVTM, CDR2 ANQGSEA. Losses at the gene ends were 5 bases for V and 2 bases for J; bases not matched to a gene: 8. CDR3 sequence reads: CSVSGRGWTYEQYF. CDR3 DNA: TGCAGCGTTTCCGGGAGGGGGTGGACCTACGAGCAGTACTTC.

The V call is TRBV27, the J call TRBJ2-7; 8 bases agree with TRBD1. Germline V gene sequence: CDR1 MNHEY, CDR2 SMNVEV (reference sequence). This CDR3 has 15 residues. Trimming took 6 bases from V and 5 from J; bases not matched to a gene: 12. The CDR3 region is CASRPWTGKADEQYF. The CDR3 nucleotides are TGTGCCAGCAGGCCGTGGACAGGGAAGGCGGACGAGCAGTACTTC.

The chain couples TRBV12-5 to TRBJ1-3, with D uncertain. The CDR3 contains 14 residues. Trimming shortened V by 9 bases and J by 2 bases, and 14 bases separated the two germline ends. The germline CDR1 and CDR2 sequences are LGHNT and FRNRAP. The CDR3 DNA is TGTGCTAGCCAAACTACGGGAGCTGGAAACACCATATATTTT. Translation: CASQTTGAGNTIYF.

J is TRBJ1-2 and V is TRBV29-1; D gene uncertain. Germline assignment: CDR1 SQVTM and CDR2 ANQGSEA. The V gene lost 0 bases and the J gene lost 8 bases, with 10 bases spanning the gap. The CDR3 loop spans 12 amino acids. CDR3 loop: CSVEDQPGGYTF. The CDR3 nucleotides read TGCAGCGTTGAAGATCAGCCGGGGGGCTACACCTTC.

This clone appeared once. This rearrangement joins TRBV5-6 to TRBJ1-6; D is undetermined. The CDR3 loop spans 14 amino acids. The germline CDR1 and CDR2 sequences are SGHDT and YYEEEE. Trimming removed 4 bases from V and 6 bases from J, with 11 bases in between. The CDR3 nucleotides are TGTGCCAGCAGCCTCTGGCGGCTTAATTCACCCCTCCACTTT. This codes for CASSLWRLNSPLHF. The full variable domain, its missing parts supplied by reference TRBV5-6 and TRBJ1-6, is DAGVTQSPTHLIKTRGQQVTLRCSPKSGHDTVSWYQQALGQGPQFIFQYYEEEERQRGNFPDRFSGHQFPNYSSELNVNALLLGDSALYLCASSLWRLNSPLHFGNGTRLTVT.

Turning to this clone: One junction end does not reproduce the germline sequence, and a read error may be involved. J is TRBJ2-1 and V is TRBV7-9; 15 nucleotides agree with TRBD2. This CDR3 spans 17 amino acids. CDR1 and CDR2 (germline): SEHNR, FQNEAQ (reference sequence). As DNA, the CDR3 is TGTTCCAGCAGCCCAACCTCCGGGACTAGCGGGAGGAATGAGCAGTTCTTC. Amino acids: CSSSPTSGTSGRNEQFF. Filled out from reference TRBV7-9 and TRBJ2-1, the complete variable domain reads DTGVSQNPRHKITKRGQNVTFRCDPISEHNRLYWYRQTLGQGPEFLTYFQNEAQLEKSRLLSDRFSAERPKGSFSTLEIQRTEQGDSAMYLCSSSPTSGTSGRNEQFFGPGTRLTVL.

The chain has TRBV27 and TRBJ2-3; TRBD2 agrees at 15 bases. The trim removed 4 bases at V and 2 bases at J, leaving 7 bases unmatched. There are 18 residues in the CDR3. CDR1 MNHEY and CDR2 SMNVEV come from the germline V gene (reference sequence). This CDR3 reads CASSSGTSGRPFTDTQYF. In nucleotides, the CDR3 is TGTGCCAGCAGTTCCGGGACTAGCGGGAGGCCCTTCACAGATACGCAGTATTTT.

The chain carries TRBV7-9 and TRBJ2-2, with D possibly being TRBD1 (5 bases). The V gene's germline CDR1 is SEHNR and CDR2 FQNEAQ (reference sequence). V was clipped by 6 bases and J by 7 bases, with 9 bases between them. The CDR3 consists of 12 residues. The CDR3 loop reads CASRPRGGELFF. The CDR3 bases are TGTGCCAGCAGACCTAGGGGCGGGGAGCTGTTTTTT.

CDR3 bases: TGTGCCTGGATTAGGTTTTGGATGGGAGTCGGGACTGAAGCTTTCTTT. Its protein product is CAWIRFWMGVGTEAFF. The J gene is TRBJ1-1, the V gene TRBV30, with D hard to call. Trimming removed 4 bases from V and 5 bases from J, with 23 bases in between. Germline values: CDR1 GTSNPN, CDR2 SVGIG (reference sequence). The CDR3 runs 16 residues.

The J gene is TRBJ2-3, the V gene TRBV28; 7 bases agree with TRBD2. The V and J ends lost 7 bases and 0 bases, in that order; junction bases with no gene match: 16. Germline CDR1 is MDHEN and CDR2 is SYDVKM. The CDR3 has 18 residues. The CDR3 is CASTLFGPSGFSTDTQYF. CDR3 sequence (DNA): TGTGCCAGCACCCTGTTCGGTCCTAGCGGATTTAGCACAGATACGCAGTATTTT.